The next 8 T cell receptor beta chains were all read from a single sample in a study of Graves' ophthalmopathy and Graves' hyperthyroidism. Transcripts of RNA were the source for amplifying TCR beta CDR3 regions. The first-round RT-PCR employed HTBI primers together with the Qiagen OneStep RT-PCR kit. A multiplex PCR was then performed as the second round. TCRdb processed the multiplex PCR reads anew with MiXCR; each CDR3 protein has one entry. The repertoire holds a few hundred thousand distinct CDR3 sequences, with roughly 21% as singletons. The sample comprised peripheral blood. The receptors were gathered from a woman aged 45-65 years with Graves' ophthalmopathy.

This chain joins TRBV6-2 or TRBV6-3 and TRBJ2-7, with TRBD2 identical over 11 bases. The CDR3 runs 13 residues. Trimming cost V 6 bases and J 7 bases; bases outside gene matches: 5. Germline assignment: CDR1 MNHEY and CDR2 SVGEGT. DNA for the CDR3: TGTGCCAGCAGCCTAGCGGGAGGAAGGGAGCAGTACTTC. Translating it yields CASSLAGGREQYF.

The gene calls are TRBV12-3 or TRBV12-4 and TRBJ1-6; D is unclear. Trimming removed 3 bases at V and 8 bases at J, with 8 bases between. CDR3 length: 13 amino acids. CDR3 loop: CASSLYDDSPLHF. The DNA for the CDR3 is TGTGCCAGCAGTTTGTATGATGATTCACCCCTCCACTTT.

Ten or more counts support this clonotype. The chain is built from TRBV2 and TRBJ2-2, with 9 bases lining up with TRBD1. This CDR3 is built from 13 residues. Germline CDR1 reads SNHLY; CDR2 reads FYNNEI. With 10 bases clipped from V and 4 bases from J, the junction kept 4 bases outside the gene matches. CDR3 region: CAKQGAGTGELFF. For the CDR3, the DNA is TGTGCCAAACAGGGGGCGGGCACCGGGGAGCTGTTTTTT.

The CDR3 DNA reads as TGCAGCGCCGCCCCCGGGGGGACAGGGGGCGACGAGCAGTACTTC. It yields the protein CSAAPGGTGGDEQYF. V gene TRBV29-1 combines with J gene TRBJ2-7, with 12 bases lining up with TRBD1. The germline gives CDR1 SQVTM, CDR2 ANQGSEA. Trimming removed 7 bases from V and 5 bases from J; junction bases left unmatched: 12. The CDR3 runs to 15 residues.

This clonotype appeared many times. The genes are TRBV24-1 and TRBJ1-2; D is uncertain. The V gene's germline CDR1 is KGHDR and CDR2 SFDVKD. The CDR3 runs to 14 residues. V lost 0 bases to trimming and J lost 3 bases, with 7 bases between them. The CDR3 sequence: CATSDLTRDYGYTF. Written as DNA, the CDR3 is TGTGCCACCAGTGATTTGACCAGAGACTATGGCTACACCTTC.

This clonotype was recorded a few times. Mismatch with germline at one junction end may stem from a read error. This chain joins TRBV30 and TRBJ1-1; D gene ambiguous. The V gene's germline CDR1 is GTSNPN and CDR2 SVGIG (reference sequence). The CDR3 is 13 amino acids. DNA of the CDR3: TGTGCCTGGAGTAAGGGCGGGAACACTGGAGCTTTCTTT. Its translation: CAWSKGGNTGAFF.

Comment on this clonotype: This sequence may be a read error, since a much larger clone differs from it by one base. Since the CDR3 does not end with the conserved phenylalanine or tryptophan, this likely comes from a read error. The chain couples TRBV7-2 to TRBJ2-2; D uncertain. The germline V and J ends were trimmed by 0 bases and 3 bases, with 8 bases remaining between them. Germline V gene sequence: CDR1 SGHTA, CDR2 FQGNSA. CDR3 length equals 15 residues. CDR3 nucleotide sequence: TGTGCCAGCAGCTTAGCGAGCAGCCACACCGGGGAGCTGTTTTTG. The encoded protein is CASSLASSHTGELFL.

This clonotype was seen ten or more times. V gene TRBV30 combines with J gene TRBJ1-1; D is uncertain. V was pared by 0 bases and J by 1 base, with 3 bases between. Germline V gives CDR1 GTSNPN, CDR2 SVGIG (reference sequence). This CDR3 spans 12 amino acids. CDR3 nucleotide sequence: TGTGCCTGGAGTGTCGGGAACACTGAAGCTTTCTTT. Translation gives CAWSVGNTEAFF.